This TCR beta chain was identified during a study of blood T cell repertoires in COVID-19. Study at large: Italy, Spain and the United States were the sources of the convalescent and acute COVID-19 samples. The analysed material was cDNA or gDNA that came from T cells, B-cell-depleted T cells, or PBMCs.

Germline V gene sequence: CDR1 KGHDR, CDR2 SFDVKD. J gave up 5 bases and V 3 bases, and 6 bases lay outside the gene matches. The CDR3 is 16 residues long. In the study's own analysis: Amplification from reference gene primers served as the basis for estimated nucleated cell counts. Profiling relied on immunoSEQ multiplex PCR, and the TCRdb table lists in-frame clones only, not all of them. The DNA was the basis for D and trimming; V, J and clone size are from that table. The sample lists roughly 340,000 clones; approximately 90% were seen once. This clone has more than one count but fewer than ten. The same CDR3 also results from other DNA sequences found in this sample.

The sample comprised peripheral blood. This chain connects TRBV24-1 to TRBJ2-2, with 9 nucleotides matching TRBD1. This receptor was identified in a woman aged 18-29 years who had recovered from COVID-19. CDR3 region: CATSDPGTGTTGELFF. For the CDR3, the DNA is TGTGCCACCAGTGATCCCGGGACAGGGACGACCGGGGAGCTGTTTTTT.